Shown below are 30 T cell receptor beta chains from a single sample sequenced in a study of blood T cell repertoires in COVID-19. The method was immunoSEQ multiplex PCR; TCRdb's version includes in-frame clones alone and lacks a portion of them. The data contain roughly 300,000 clones, 86% of them singletons. What was sequenced was PBMCs or T cells enriched from blood (not recorded which). Every receptor here comes from a man aged 25-45 years who had recovered from COVID-19.

This clone was detected only a few times. This chain joins TRBV30 and TRBJ2-5; 7 bases are shared with TRBD2. The CDR3 extends over 15 amino acids. V shed 2 bases, J shed 1 base, and the junction held 7 bases outside the gene matches. Germline V gene data show CDR1 as GTSNPN and CDR2 as SVGIG (reference sequence). In nucleotides, the CDR3 is TGTGCCTGGAGTACGACCCTAGCGGCCCAAGAGACCCAGTACTTC. Its protein product is CAWSTTLAAQETQYF.

V is TRBV29-1 and J is TRBJ1-1; perhaps TRBD1 as D (5 bases). Germline V CDR1 and CDR2: SQVTM, ANQGSEA. The CDR3 is 15 residues long. Trimming left V 4 bases short and J 2 bases short, with 17 bases between. The CDR3 nucleotides are TGCAGCGTTGTTGGGGGGAGACAACTTAACACTGAAGCTTTCTTT. This codes for CSVVGGRQLNTEAFF.

V gene TRBV2 combines with J gene TRBJ2-2; tentative D call: TRBD1 (6 bases). CDR3 size: 17 residues. From germline, CDR1 is SNHLY and CDR2 FYNNEI. V was shortened by 7 bases and J by 6 bases, with 24 bases between the two germline ends. CDR3 amino acids: CASTPFWAGVSAGELFF. For the CDR3, the DNA is TGTGCCAGCACCCCGTTTTGGGCAGGGGTTTCAGCCGGGGAGCTGTTTTTT.

The chain has TRBV7-8 and TRBJ2-7; 10 bases align to TRBD1. CDR1 SGHVS and CDR2 FQNEAQ come from the germline V gene. V was pared by 5 bases and J by 1 base, with 5 bases of the junction left unmatched. CDR3 length: 15 residues. The DNA of the CDR3 is TGTGCCAGCAGCCCGACAGGGGGCCCTTCCTACGAGCAGTACTTC. Translation gives CASSPTGGPSYEQYF. Full variable domain (outside the CDR3, taken from reference TRBV7-8 and TRBJ2-7): GAGVSQSPRYKVAKRGQDVALRCDPISGHVSLFWYQQALGQGPEFLTYFQNEAQLDKSGLPSDRFFAERPEGSVSTLKIQRTQQEDSAVYLCASSPTGGPSYEQYFGPGTRLTVT.

The chain recombines TRBV12-5 with TRBJ1-2; 9 nucleotides agree with TRBD1. V shed 4 bases and J 6 bases; nucleotides not matched to a gene: 12. CDR3 length: 16 amino acids. CDR1 is LGHNT and CDR2 is FRNRAP in the germline V gene. The CDR3 region is CASGSRVGDRENGYTF. Here the CDR3 DNA reads TGTGCTAGTGGTTCCCGAGTCGGGGACAGGGAGAATGGCTACACCTTC.

This sequence joins TRBV7-2 and TRBJ2-2; D remains ambiguous. The CDR3 covers 15 residues. CDR1 SGHTA and CDR2 FQGNSA come from the germline V gene. V was trimmed by 0 bases and J by 2 bases, leaving 7 bases between them. CDR3 sequence: CASSLAAVNTGELFF. The CDR3, as DNA: TGTGCCAGCAGCTTAGCGGCAGTCAACACCGGGGAGCTGTTTTTT.

The V gene is TRBV10-3, the J gene TRBJ2-7; D remains ambiguous. V dropped 0 bases and J dropped 6 bases, with 9 bases sitting between them. Per germline, CDR1 ENHRY and CDR2 SYGVKD. This CDR3 comprises 13 residues. DNA for the CDR3: TGTGCCATCAGTGAGTCGATCGGGTTCGAGCAGTACTTC. Protein product: CAISESIGFEQYF.

A few counts support this clone. The chain combines TRBV7-2 with TRBJ2-7; D gene uncertain. Germline V gene sequence: CDR1 SGHTA, CDR2 FQGNSA. CDR3 length equals 14 residues. V lost 2 bases and J lost 4, with 12 bases in between. CDR3 nucleotides: TGTGCCAGCAGCTTAAGAGCGCTCGCATACGAGCAGTACTTC. Translated: CASSLRALAYEQYF.

V gene TRBV28 combines with J gene TRBJ2-5, with TRBD1 matching 7 bases. J was trimmed by 5 bases and V by 5 bases; bases with no gene match: 8. CDR1 and CDR2 from the germline V gene are MDHEN and SYDVKM. The CDR3 extends over 14 amino acids. The CDR3: CASSPQGQWETQYF. CDR3 DNA: TGTGCCAGCAGTCCACAGGGGCAGTGGGAGACCCAGTACTTC.

This clone was picked up one time. The rearrangement uses TRBV18 and TRBJ2-3; D is ambiguous. The V gene's germline CDR1 is KGHSH and CDR2 LQKENI. The length of the CDR3 is 15 residues. The germline V and J ends were trimmed by 8 bases and 0 bases, with 15 bases remaining between them. The CDR3 coding sequence is TGTGCCAGCACATCAGGCCTAACTAGCACAGATACGCAGTATTTT. It encodes CASTSGLTSTDTQYF.

The V and J genes are TRBV9 and TRBJ1-2, with TRBD1 identical over 9 bases. Germline V lookup: CDR1 SGDLS, CDR2 YYNGEE. The CDR3 consists of 14 residues. V lost 4 bases and J lost 8; bases outside the gene matches: 9. The chain's CDR3 is CASSPQTGGMGYTF. DNA of the CDR3: TGTGCCAGCAGCCCTCAAACAGGGGGCATGGGCTACACCTTC.

The count of this clone is one. This chain links TRBV5-4 with TRBJ1-2, with 9 bases identical to TRBD1. The CDR3 is 14 amino acids. Per germline, CDR1 SGHNT and CDR2 YYREEE (reference sequence). The ends lost 1 base at V and 5 bases at J; junction bases unmatched: 3. CDR3 DNA: TGTGCCAGCAGCTTGATCGACAGGGGGTATGGCTACACCTTC. Amino acids: CASSLIDRGYGYTF.

This chain uses TRBV28 with TRBJ1-5; D is perhaps TRBD1 (6 bases). The V and J ends lost 6 bases and 0 bases respectively, with 12 bases between them. CDR1 MDHEN and CDR2 SYDVKM come from the germline V gene. This CDR3 is 15 amino acids long. CDR3 sequence reads: CASRNTGSSNQPQHF. The CDR3 coding sequence is TGTGCCAGCAGGAACACAGGGTCTAGCAATCAGCCCCAGCATTTT.

The chain has TRBV24-1 and TRBJ2-1, with 15 bases fitting TRBD2. Looked up from germline, CDR1 is KGHDR and CDR2 is SFDVKD. This CDR3 spans 17 amino acids. Unmatched junction bases numbered 12, after V lost 5 bases and J lost 11 bases. The CDR3 region has the DNA TGTGCCACCAGTGTGGGACTAGCGGGAGGACCCGAAGGGAAGCAGTTCTTC. It is translated as CATSVGLAGGPEGKQFF.

The chain joins TRBV11-2 to TRBJ1-1; 8 bases agree with TRBD1. Germline assignment: CDR1 SGHAT and CDR2 FQNNGV. V gave up 5 bases and J gave up 4 bases; unmatched junction bases: 3. This CDR3 contains 13 residues. CDR3 DNA sequence: TGTGCCAGCAGCAAGGACAGGGCCACTGAAGCTTTCTTT. Residues: CASSKDRATEAFF. The full variable domain, with the rest looked up from reference TRBV11-2 and TRBJ1-1, is EAGVAQSPRYKIIEKRQSVAFWCNPISGHATLYWYQQILGQGPKLLIQFQNNGVVDDSQLPKDRFSAERLKGVDSTLKIQPAKLEDSAVYLCASSKDRATEAFFGQGTRLTVV.

V is TRBV24-1 and J is TRBJ2-1, with 11 bases identical to TRBD2. CDR3 length equals 19 residues. V lost 4 bases and J lost 2; bases outside the gene matches: 12. Germline lookup yields CDR1 KGHDR and CDR2 SFDVKD. This CDR3 reads CATSDRLASGGSTYNEQFF. CDR3 DNA sequence: TGTGCCACCAGTGACCGGCTTGCTAGCGGGGGGTCAACCTACAATGAGCAGTTCTTC.

In DNA, the CDR3 is TGTGCCAGCAGCAAAAATTGGGGCCGATATAGCAATCAGCCCCAGCATTTT. This encodes CASSKNWGRYSNQPQHF. The V gene is TRBV21-1, the J gene TRBJ1-5; TRBD1 is taken as the D call from the table, unchecked against the DNA. TRBV21-1 is termed a pseudogene. The CDR3 spans 17 residues.

This clone showed up just once. The rearrangement joins TRBV5-1 to TRBJ1-1; no clear D. CDR1 is SGHRS and CDR2 is YFSETQ in the germline V gene. This CDR3 has 14 residues. V gave up 0 bases and J gave up 1 base, with 7 bases separating them. The CDR3 reads CASSLAAANTEAFF. CDR3 DNA sequence: TGCGCCAGCAGCTTGGCCGCGGCGAACACTGAAGCTTTCTTT.

Only one count was recorded for this clone. The genes are TRBV28 and TRBJ2-5; 7 nucleotides align to TRBD1. CDR1 is MDHEN, CDR2 SYDVKM, per germline. J gave up 5 bases and V 4 bases, and 7 bases lay outside the gene matches. CDR3 size: 14 residues. The CDR3 DNA follows: TGTGCCAGCAGTTCCACCAGGGGGTGGGAGACCCAGTACTTC. Its protein product is CASSSTRGWETQYF.

J is TRBJ1-1 and V is TRBV4-1, with TRBD1 identical over 9 bases. CDR1 and CDR2 from the germline V gene are MGHRA and YSYEKL. V was pared by 4 bases and J by 4 bases, with 4 bases of the junction left unmatched. This CDR3 contains 14 residues. The chain's CDR3 is CASSPIQGATEAFF. CDR3 bases: TGCGCCAGCAGCCCTATACAGGGGGCCACTGAAGCTTTCTTT.

This clone appeared a single time. The rearrangement uses TRBV28 and TRBJ2-7; D may be TRBD2 (5 bases). This CDR3 contains 14 residues. Germline V gives CDR1 MDHEN, CDR2 SYDVKM. Deletions cut 6 bases from V and 4 bases from J, with 16 bases between. The CDR3 DNA follows: TGTGCCAGCAGACCTCACGGAGGAGAGTACGAGCAGTACTTC. This gives the protein CASRPHGGEYEQYF.

This clone was detected only once. The rearrangement links TRBV5-4 to TRBJ2-7; 8 nucleotides align to TRBD2. The V segment lost 0 bases and the J segment 6 bases; nucleotides outside the gene matches: 8. CDR3 length: 15 residues. CDR1 is SGHNT and CDR2 is YYREEE in the germline V gene (reference sequence). In DNA, the CDR3 is TGTGCCAGCAGCTTGGTCCGGGGGGGCGTCGGCGAGCAGTACTTC. Protein sequence: CASSLVRGGVGEQYF.

The gene calls are TRBV24-1 and TRBJ2-5; unclear D gene. The V end was cut by 0 bases, the J end by 3 bases, with 10 bases between. This CDR3 region has 15 residues. CDR1 and CDR2 from the germline V gene are KGHDR and SFDVKD. CDR3 residues: CATSDLVIDKETQYF. CDR3 sequence (DNA): TGTGCCACCAGTGATTTGGTTATAGATAAAGAGACCCAGTACTTC.

J is TRBJ2-2 and V is TRBV18, with D possibly TRBD2 on 5 matching bases. The CDR3 consists of 15 residues. The germline V and J ends were trimmed by 2 bases and 1 base, with 8 bases remaining between them. Germline CDR1 and CDR2: KGHSH and LQKENI. The CDR3 reads CASSPKRGNTGELFF. The DNA for the CDR3 is TGTGCCAGCTCACCAAAACGGGGGAACACCGGGGAGCTGTTTTTT.

This sequence joins TRBV2 and TRBJ2-7; 7 bases are a match to TRBD2. In germline, CDR1 is SNHLY, CDR2 FYNNEI. V shed 7 bases and J 4 bases; nucleotides not matched to a gene: 7. This CDR3 is 13 amino acids long. The CDR3 loop is CASTRDYLYEQYF. In DNA, the CDR3 is TGTGCCAGCACCCGGGACTACTTATACGAGCAGTACTTC.

The chain is built from TRBV7-2 and TRBJ2-7; TRBD2 agrees at 10 bases. The CDR3 extends over 17 amino acids. Trimming at V came to 2 bases and at J to 2 bases, leaving 9 bases not matched to a gene. Germline CDR1 is SGHTA and CDR2 is FQGNSA. CDR3 region: CASSLSPTSGITYEQYF. The CDR3 region has the DNA TGTGCCAGCAGCTTATCCCCAACTAGCGGGATTACCTACGAGCAGTACTTC.

The V and J genes are TRBV30 and TRBJ1-1; 10 nucleotides match TRBD1. The CDR3 is 12 residues long. With V trimmed by 5 bases and J by 4 bases, 1 base remained unmatched. Germline assignment: CDR1 GTSNPN and CDR2 SVGIG (reference sequence). In DNA form, the CDR3 reads TGTGCCTGGGGACAGGGGGGCACTGAAGCTTTCTTT. This translates into CAWGQGGTEAFF.

This clone has only a few counts. The V gene is TRBV18, the J gene TRBJ1-5; 8 bases match TRBD1. There are 17 residues in the CDR3. The J segment lost 2 bases and the V segment lost 4 bases, leaving 10 bases of the junction unmatched. In germline, CDR1 is KGHSH, CDR2 LQKENI. The chain's CDR3 is CASSRTTGGVGNQPQHF. Here the CDR3 DNA reads TGTGCCAGCTCACGGACCACAGGGGGGGTTGGCAATCAGCCCCAGCATTTT.

The CDR3 loop reads CASSPQGGIGNTIYF. In nucleotides, the CDR3 is TGTGCCAGCAGCCCACAGGGGGGCATTGGAAACACCATATATTTT. The chain joins TRBV5-4 to TRBJ1-3; 8 positions agree with TRBD1. CDR1 is SGHNT, CDR2 YYREEE, per germline (reference sequence). CDR3 length: 15 residues. V lost 4 bases and J lost 3; bases outside the gene matches: 6.

The chain joins TRBV5-4 to TRBJ2-7; D is perhaps TRBD2 (6 bases). V was shortened by 4 bases and J by 7 bases, with 30 bases between the two germline ends. The CDR3 loop spans 18 amino acids. Germline assignment: CDR1 SGHNT and CDR2 YYREEE (reference sequence). The CDR3 bases are TGTGCCAGCAGCAAAGCTAGCGAGACCGCCACCAGAAGAACTGAGCAGTACTTC. It codes for CASSKASETATRRTEQYF.